The 32 T cell receptor beta chains given below trace back to one sample, sequenced in a study of T cell responses to AZD1222 COVID-19 vaccine. TCRdb keeps only in-frame clones here, not all; method: immunoSEQ multiplex PCR. The table records over 150,000 clones, 80% to 95% of them present only once. The input for sequencing was peripheral blood, taken on day 0 of AZD1222 vaccination. Every receptor here comes from an adult in good health.

V usage is TRBV18 and J usage is TRBJ2-7; D gene uncertain. The V gene lost 1 base and the J gene lost 3 bases, with 7 bases spanning the gap. Germline loops: CDR1 KGHSH, CDR2 LQKENI. The CDR3 loop spans 13 amino acids. The CDR3, as DNA: TGTGCCAGCTCACCACAAAACAGCTACGAGCAGTACTTC. Protein sequence: CASSPQNSYEQYF. The full variable domain, with the rest looked up from reference TRBV18 and TRBJ2-7, is NAGVMQNPRHLVRRRGQEARLRCSPMKGHSHVYWYRQLPEEGLKFMVYLQKENIIDESGMPKERFSAEFPKEGPSILRIQQVVRGDSAAYFCASSPQNSYEQYFGPGTRLTVT.

The chain is built from TRBV19 and TRBJ2-5; D is unresolved. The CDR3 length is 11 residues. Germline CDR1 reads LNHDA; CDR2 reads SQIVND (reference sequence). Trimming stripped 4 bases from V and 2 bases from J, with 2 bases between. The CDR3 loop reads CASSTQETQYF. CDR3 in DNA: TGTGCCAGTAGTACGCAAGAGACCCAGTACTTC.

This chain uses TRBV30 with TRBJ1-5; no clear D. The V gene's germline CDR1 is GTSNPN and CDR2 SVGIG (reference sequence). V was trimmed by 0 bases and J by 4 bases, leaving 7 bases between them. The CDR3 is made up of 13 amino acids. CDR3 DNA: TGTGCCTGGAGTGTTCGGGGTAATCAGCCCCAGCATTTT. This sequence encodes CAWSVRGNQPQHF.

On this clone: The sample holds other DNA sequences that translate to the same CDR3. J is TRBJ1-5 and V is TRBV6-5, with 9 bases identical to TRBD1. V lost 6 bases and J lost 4; bases outside the gene matches: 1. CDR3 length equals 13 residues. CDR1 and CDR2 (germline): MNHEY, SVGAGI. The DNA of the CDR3 is TGTGCCAGCAGAGGACAGGGGAATCAGCCCCAGCATTTT. It codes for CASRGQGNQPQHF.

The CDR3 DNA sequence: TGTGCCAGCAGTTTCGGACACAACACTGAAGCTTTCTTT. This translates into CASSFGHNTEAFF. This sequence joins TRBV6-5 and TRBJ1-1; tentative D call: TRBD1 (5 bases). CDR3 length: 13 amino acids. V was clipped by 4 bases and J by 2 bases, with 8 bases between them. Germline values: CDR1 MNHEY, CDR2 SVGAGI.

The chain carries TRBV19 and TRBJ2-2; 8 nucleotides match TRBD1. In germline, CDR1 is LNHDA, CDR2 SQIVND (reference sequence). J gave up 1 base and V 4 bases, and 5 bases lay outside the gene matches. This CDR3 has 16 amino acids. The DNA for the CDR3 is TGTGCCAGTAGTAGAAGACAGGGGCAGAACACCGGGGAGCTGTTTTTT. Translation: CASSRRQGQNTGELFF.

This clone has only a few counts. This chain uses TRBV18 with TRBJ1-4; 9 bases are a match to TRBD1. V shed 4 bases, J shed 5 bases, and the junction held 8 bases outside the gene matches. Germline V gene data show CDR1 as KGHSH and CDR2 as LQKENI. The length of the CDR3 is 16 residues. The CDR3 spells CASSLNPGQGNEKLFF. The CDR3 region has the DNA TGTGCCAGCTCACTAAACCCGGGACAGGGAAATGAAAAACTGTTTTTT.

This rearrangement joins TRBV27 to TRBJ2-1, with 10 bases aligning to TRBD2. CDR3 length: 15 residues. With 6 bases clipped from V and 8 bases from J, the junction kept 10 bases outside the gene matches. Germline lookup yields CDR1 MNHEY and CDR2 SMNVEV (reference sequence). This CDR3 reads CASRIGAGGLDEQFF. The CDR3 bases are TGTGCCAGCAGAATAGGAGCGGGAGGGTTGGATGAGCAGTTCTTC.

This chain links TRBV7-9 with TRBJ1-4, with 7 bases that match TRBD1. The CDR3 length is 16 residues. Losses at the gene ends were 5 bases for V and 5 bases for J; bases not matched to a gene: 11. Germline V gene lookup returns CDR1 SEHNR and CDR2 FQNEAQ (reference sequence). The CDR3 protein is CASSIITGTENEKLFF. The CDR3 bases are TGTGCCAGCAGCATAATAACCGGGACAGAAAATGAAAAACTGTTTTTT.

The V gene is TRBV19, the J gene TRBJ1-2; 9 positions match TRBD1. V was pared by 7 bases and J by 4 bases, with 16 bases of the junction left unmatched. This CDR3 has 17 amino acids. Germline V gene data show CDR1 as LNHDA and CDR2 as SQIVND (reference sequence). CDR3 in DNA: TGTGCCAGTACCAAACCCGGGACAGGGTCGATCGGCTATGGCTACACCTTC. It is translated as CASTKPGTGSIGYGYTF.

The V call is TRBV5-6, the J call TRBJ1-1; 7 bases agree with TRBD1. The germline V gene has CDR1 SGHDT and CDR2 YYEEEE. This CDR3 comprises 12 residues. V shed 3 bases and J 7 bases; nucleotides not matched to a gene: 3. DNA for the CDR3: TGTGCCAGCAGCTGGGGGACAGTTGAAGCTTTCTTT. Its translation: CASSWGTVEAFF. Full variable domain (rest looked up from reference TRBV5-6 and TRBJ1-1): DAGVTQSPTHLIKTRGQQVTLRCSPKSGHDTVSWYQQALGQGPQFIFQYYEEEERQRGNFPDRFSGHQFPNYSSELNVNALLLGDSALYLCASSWGTVEAFFGQGTRLTVV.

The genes are TRBV30 and TRBJ1-2; 10 bases fit TRBD1. V lost 5 bases to trimming and J lost 6 bases; unmatched junction nucleotides: 6. The CDR3 runs to 13 residues. CDR1 and CDR2 from the germline V gene are GTSNPN and SVGIG (reference sequence). The CDR3 spells CAWVTGGNDGYTF. The CDR3, as DNA: TGTGCCTGGGTGACAGGGGGCAATGATGGCTACACCTTC.

The chain is built from TRBV28 and TRBJ1-1; 9 bases match TRBD1. V shed 3 bases, J shed 12 bases, and the junction held 11 bases outside the gene matches. CDR3 size: 14 residues. Germline V gives CDR1 MDHEN, CDR2 SYDVKM. CDR3 coding DNA: TGTGCCAGCAGTTTGTCACCGGGACAGGGTTCGTCTTTCTTT. This codes for CASSLSPGQGSSFF.

This clone was recorded a few times. The gene calls are TRBV20-1 and TRBJ2-3; D remains unclear. V was trimmed by 2 bases and J by 3 bases, leaving 3 bases between them. Germline V CDR1 and CDR2: DFQATT, SNEGSKA (reference sequence). CDR3 length equals 11 residues. CDR3 sequence: CSARWTDTQYF. DNA for the CDR3: TGCAGTGCTAGATGGACAGATACGCAGTATTTT.

The J gene is TRBJ1-5, the V gene TRBV29-1; D not resolved. V lost 6 bases, J lost 1 base, and 7 bases lay in between. The CDR3 runs 12 residues. Germline lookup yields CDR1 SQVTM and CDR2 ANQGSEA. CDR3 nucleotides: TGCAGCGTGGGGAGCAGCAATCAGCCCCAGCATTTT. It codes for CSVGSSNQPQHF.

J is TRBJ1-5 and V is TRBV2, with TRBD1 matching 7 bases. The CDR3 covers 14 residues. With V trimmed by 5 bases and J by 4 bases, 5 bases remained unmatched. Germline lookup yields CDR1 SNHLY and CDR2 FYNNEI. The CDR3 bases are TGTGCCAGCAGTCGTCGACAGGGTAATCAGCCCCAGCATTTT. It translates to CASSRRQGNQPQHF. The full variable domain, with the rest looked up from reference TRBV2 and TRBJ1-5, is EPEVTQTPSHQVTQMGQEVILRCVPISNHLYFYWYRQILGQKVEFLVSFYNNEISEKSEIFDDQFSVERPDGSNFTLKIRSTKLEDSAMYFCASSRRQGNQPQHFGDGTRLSIL.

Written as DNA, the CDR3 is TGTGCCACCGCGGGGGGAGTCAATGAAAAACTGTTTTTT. Protein product: CATAGGVNEKLFF. The rearrangement links TRBV6-6 to TRBJ1-4, with D tentatively TRBD1 (5 bases). CDR3 length: 13 residues. Germline CDR1 and CDR2: MNHNY and SVGAGI (reference sequence). Trimming took 10 bases from V and 5 from J, leaving 14 bases between them.

V is TRBV5-8 and J is TRBJ1-5, with D hard to call. V shed 4 bases and J shed 7 bases, with 6 bases lying between them. Germline CDR1 is SGHTS and CDR2 is YDEGEE. The CDR3 contains 11 residues. The CDR3 DNA reads TGTGCCAGCAGCCCCTTCCAGCCCCAGCATTTT. Translation: CASSPFQPQHF.

The rearrangement joins TRBV10-1 to TRBJ2-5; 7 bases are shared with TRBD2. The germline CDR1 and CDR2 sequences are WNHNN and SYGVQD (reference sequence). CDR3 length: 18 residues. V was pared by 3 bases and J by 5 bases, with 18 bases of the junction left unmatched. The CDR3 is CASSDGPQRGLDPETQYF. The CDR3 DNA reads as TGCGCCAGCAGTGATGGCCCCCAACGCGGACTAGACCCGGAGACCCAGTACTTC.

The V gene is TRBV7-9, the J gene TRBJ1-2; TRBD1 might be the D (5 bases). Germline V gene sequence: CDR1 SEHNR, CDR2 FQNEAQ (reference sequence). This CDR3 is 13 amino acids long. The V and J ends lost 0 bases and 4 bases respectively, with 6 bases between them. Here the CDR3 reads CASSLAGTYGYTF. CDR3 nucleotide sequence: TGTGCCAGCAGCTTAGCCGGGACCTATGGCTACACCTTC.

This clone ranks as large. This rearrangement joins TRBV7-2 to TRBJ1-2; D is perhaps TRBD1 (6 bases). The CDR3 runs to 14 residues. Trimming shortened V by 1 base and J by 0 bases, and 6 bases separated the two germline ends. CDR1 and CDR2 (germline): SGHTA, FQGNSA. The CDR3 bases are TGTGCCAGCAGCTTAGGGACAGCTAACTATGGCTACACCTTC. Residues: CASSLGTANYGYTF.

This clone was counted a few times. The rearrangement joins TRBV5-6 to TRBJ1-2; 7 bases agree with TRBD1. Germline values: CDR1 SGHDT, CDR2 YYEEEE. Germline trimming cut 2 bases from V and 6 bases from J; bases unmatched to any gene: 10. This CDR3 region has 15 residues. CDR3 region: CASSFQGGFDNGYTF. The CDR3 DNA reads TGTGCCAGCAGCTTTCAGGGGGGCTTTGACAATGGCTACACCTTC.

The CDR3 here is CASSPRAGFRDYGYTF. The CDR3 DNA follows: TGTGCCAGCAGCCCCCGCGCAGGGTTTAGGGACTATGGCTACACCTTC. V gene TRBV7-8 combines with J gene TRBJ1-2; D may be TRBD1 (5 bases). Per germline, CDR1 SGHVS and CDR2 FQNEAQ. Trimming left V 5 bases short and J 3 bases short, with 19 bases between. The CDR3 has 16 residues.

J is TRBJ2-2 and V is TRBV5-4; 10 nucleotides agree with TRBD2. Germline V gives CDR1 SGHNT, CDR2 YYREEE (reference sequence). CDR3 length: 17 amino acids. Germline trimming cut 0 bases from V and 6 bases from J; bases unmatched to any gene: 8. This CDR3 is CASSLGAGGRYPGELFF. The CDR3 DNA reads TGTGCCAGCAGCTTGGGAGCGGGGGGGCGATATCCCGGGGAGCTGTTTTTT.

The rearrangement links TRBV6-6 to TRBJ2-3, with TRBD2 matching over 11 bases. This CDR3 spans 20 amino acids. Germline CDR1 is MNHNY and CDR2 is SVGAGI (reference sequence). Unmatched junction bases numbered 21, after V lost 6 bases and J lost 4 bases. For the CDR3, the DNA is TGTGCCAGCAGCTCAACAGGGGAGGGTAGCGGGGGGGTGAGGGCAGATACGCAGTATTTT. Protein: CASSSTGEGSGGVRADTQYF.

In nucleotides, the CDR3 is TGTGCCAGCAGCTTAAGCGTTAGTGGACACCGTTTCGCTTTCTTT. It specifies CASSLSVSGHRFAFF. The chain has TRBV7-8 and TRBJ1-1, with D perhaps matching TRBD1 (5 bases). V was cut by 2 bases and J by 11 bases, with 21 bases left in between. The CDR3 length is 15 residues. Germline loops: CDR1 SGHVS, CDR2 FQNEAQ.

The J gene is TRBJ2-7, the V gene TRBV4-1; D is ambiguous. V lost 4 bases and J 3 bases, leaving 16 bases between the germline ends. Germline V CDR1 and CDR2: MGHRA, YSYEKL. CDR3 length equals 15 residues. The CDR3 coding sequence is TGCGCCAGCAGCCTAGACGCAAGACGGGTCTACGAGCAGTACTTC. This codes for CASSLDARRVYEQYF.

The V and J genes are TRBV6-1 and TRBJ1-1; TRBD1 might be the D (5 bases). Trimming took 2 bases from V and 0 from J, leaving 13 bases between them. The length of the CDR3 is 16 residues. Germline values: CDR1 MNHNS, CDR2 SASEGT. The CDR3: CASSEMTGTMNTEAFF. The CDR3 nucleotides are TGTGCCAGCAGTGAAATGACCGGGACTATGAACACTGAAGCTTTCTTT.

The CDR3 loop is CASSIRTGGWDGELFF. CDR3 DNA sequence: TGTGCCAGCAGCATACGGACAGGGGGCTGGGACGGGGAGCTGTTTTTT. V is TRBV7-2 and J is TRBJ2-2, with TRBD1 matching 11 bases. The CDR3 contains 16 residues. The V gene end was trimmed by 5 bases and the J gene end by 7 bases; junction bases not matched to a gene: 9. CDR1 is SGHTA and CDR2 is FQGNSA in the germline V gene. Together with reference TRBV7-2 and TRBJ2-2, the CDR3 gives the full variable domain: GAGVSQSPSNKVTEKGKDVELRCDPISGHTALYWYRQSLGQGLEFLIYFQGNSAPDKSGLPSDRFSAERTGGSVSTLTIQRTQQEDSAVYLCASSIRTGGWDGELFFGEGSRLTVL.

In regard to this clone: Other DNA sequences in the sample encode the same CDR3. The J gene is TRBJ2-7, the V gene TRBV4-2; 13 bases are shared with TRBD2. The CDR3 has 15 residues. Germline CDR1 is LGHNA and CDR2 is YNFKEQ. After removal of 0 bases from V and 6 bases from J, the junction contained 2 bases not matched to a gene. CDR3 amino acids: CASSQDRTSGSEQYF. CDR3 sequence (DNA): TGTGCCAGCAGCCAAGATAGGACTAGCGGGAGCGAGCAGTACTTC.

The chain combines TRBV24-1 with TRBJ2-2; D unresolved. The CDR3 runs to 14 residues. The V and J ends lost 3 bases and 3 bases respectively, with 7 bases between them. The V gene's germline CDR1 is KGHDR and CDR2 SFDVKD. CDR3 protein: CATSDPSDTGELFF. The CDR3, as DNA: TGTGCCACCAGTGATCCCAGCGACACCGGGGAGCTGTTTTTT.

The chain couples TRBV7-3 to TRBJ2-2, with D uncertain. V dropped 5 bases and J dropped 7 bases, with 8 bases sitting between them. The CDR3 spans 12 residues. CDR1 and CDR2 from the germline V gene are SGHTA and FQGTGA. CDR3 amino acids: CASSRPHGELFF. Written as DNA, the CDR3 is TGTGCCAGCAGCCGCCCCCACGGGGAGCTGTTTTTT.